This T cell receptor (beta chain) is drawn from a study of cytomegalovirus exposure and HLA in healthy donors. V was pared by 4 bases and J by 4 bases, with 10 bases of the junction left unmatched. The CDR3 runs 15 residues. In germline, CDR1 is SGHRS, CDR2 YFSETQ. 60 Vbeta and 13 Jbeta primers were used in PCR. The method was immunoSEQ multiplex PCR; TCRdb's version includes in-frame clones alone and lacks a portion of them. Of some 90,000 clones listed, under 75% were seen once; the top ten hold roughly 2.5%. This TCR was recovered from a man between 50 and 59 years old in good health and CMV-seronegative. Sequences were obtained from PBMCs. V gene TRBV5-1 combines with J gene TRBJ1-2; 7 bases are a match to TRBD1. The CDR3 loop reads CASSNLGQDFYGYTF. CDR3 coding DNA: TGCGCCAGCAGCAACCTTGGACAGGATTTCTATGGCTACACCTTC.